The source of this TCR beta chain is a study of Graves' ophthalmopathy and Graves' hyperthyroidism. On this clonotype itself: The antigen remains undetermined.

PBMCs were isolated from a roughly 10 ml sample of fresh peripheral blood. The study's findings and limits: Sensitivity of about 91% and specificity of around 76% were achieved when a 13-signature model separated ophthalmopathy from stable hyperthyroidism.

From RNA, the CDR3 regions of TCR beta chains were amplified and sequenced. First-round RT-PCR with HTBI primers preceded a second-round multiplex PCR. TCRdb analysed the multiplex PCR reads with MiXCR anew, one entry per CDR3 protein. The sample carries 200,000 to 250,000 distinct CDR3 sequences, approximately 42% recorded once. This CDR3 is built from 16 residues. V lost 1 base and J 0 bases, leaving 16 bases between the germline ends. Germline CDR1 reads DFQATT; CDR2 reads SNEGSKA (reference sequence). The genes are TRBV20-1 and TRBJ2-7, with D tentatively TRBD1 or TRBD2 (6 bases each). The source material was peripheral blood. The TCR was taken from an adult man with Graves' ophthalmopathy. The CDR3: CSARGSGGTRSYEQYF. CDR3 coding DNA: TGCAGTGCTAGAGGTTCGGGCGGGACACGCTCCTACGAGCAGTACTTC.